This T cell receptor beta chain was recovered during a study of regulatory T cells in long-lasting Graves disease (dated by TCRdb to 2020 to 2022). Background for the entire study: To count as having persistent Graves' disease, a patient had to have received antithyroid drug treatment for over 5 years with TSH receptor autoantibodies remaining persistently positive. The study was conducted in China and was registered as a clinical trial. In the clinical cohort, patients with persistent Graves' disease had used antithyroid drugs for an average of about 10.3 years. A total of about 35 samples underwent TCR sequencing, from about 13 patients with persistent Graves' disease and 20 or so patients with newly diagnosed Graves' disease. This study used TCR sequencing and RNA sequencing of peripheral blood to compare persistent Graves' disease patients against newly diagnosed Graves' disease patients. The paper as a whole reports these results and caveats: Because the primary lesion, thyroid tissue, could not be accessed, the study looked at peripheral blood alone. Compared with newly diagnosed patients, patients with persistent Graves' disease had lower TCR Shannon entropy and fewer highly expanded clones, which suggests clonal expansion. The authors noted that the small sample size was a limitation that may lower accuracy. Sequencing and analysis were restricted to the TCR beta chain. Preferential use of TRBV28, TRBJ1-2 and TRBJ2-5 was observed in persistent disease, whereas TRBV20-1 and TRBJ2-1 were favored in newly diagnosed disease. More public clonotypes were shared among persistent patients (under 3,000) than among newly diagnosed patients (966).

Library preparation employed multiplex PCR. Instrument on record: Illumina HiSeq 4000. To build TCR beta libraries, CDR3 regions were amplified by Arm-PCR using iRepertoire HTBI primers. Before sequencing, the PCR products went through gel purification. On the authors' methods: Gene usage analysis of CDR3 amino acid clonotypes used the approximately 56 TRBV and around 14 TRBJ segments found across samples. COPE and FqMerger were used to merge filtered high-quality paired reads into contigs. BLAST was used to align contigs to the IMGT TRBV, TRBD and TRBJ reference genes, and CDR3 was defined following IMGT. Clonotypes above 0.1% frequency were classified as highly expanded clones. Repertoire diversity was measured by Shannon entropy, and V-J evenness by the Gini coefficient. Public clonotypes were defined as clonotypes shared by more than one individual. TCRdb applied fastp at Q25 and MiXCR to the public reads, then kept only in-frame beta chains. Every entry covers one CDR3 protein and lists the most common genes and DNA from its rows. TCRdb, rather than the study authors, made the V and J calls. In all, the sample holds about 420,000 distinct CDR3 sequences, and 23% of those were seen once. The ten top clones hold around 26% of the sample.

This specimen's time point label, per the study, means: persistent/refractory GD, antithyroid drugs over 5 years with positive TRAb. For both TCR sequencing and RNA sequencing, RNA was extracted from PBMCs using TRIzol. Graves' disease was diagnosed according to American Thyroid Association guidelines. The patients came from an endocrinology department in Xi'an, China. Each patient gave 9 to 10 milliliters of peripheral blood, collected in an EDTA anticoagulant tube. Ficoll Paque Plus density gradient separation was used to isolate PBMCs, and no further T cell sorting was performed. An Agilent 2100 Bioanalyzer and agarose gel were used to check RNA quality, while a NanoDrop 2000 measured RNA concentration. This clonotype was detected ten times or more. Its antigen has not been determined. The input lacks base qualities; no much larger clone sits a single base away. Reading from cysteine to phenylalanine, the CDR3 counts 15 amino acids. The DNA shown is the 45-base CDR3, in frame from base 1. The germline V gene gives CDR1 as MNHNS and CDR2 as SASEGT. The germline V and J ends show losses of 6 bases and 6 bases respectively, and no gene match explains 5 bases of the junction.

This TCR came from a female donor with Graves disease. The chain was built from TRBV6-1 and TRBJ1-6; the junction holds 10 bases that match TRBD1. The sample was peripheral blood mononuclear cells (PBMCs), taken when the disease was refractory, from a patient treated with antithyroid drugs. The DNA sequence is TGTGCCAGCAGCTGGGGGGACAGGGGTAATTCACCCCTCCACTTT. Translated, it gives CASSWGDRGNSPLHF.